This T cell receptor beta chain appears in the sequencing data of a study of CD8 T cells in ankylosing spondylitis. General study results and limits: In ankylosing spondylitis blood, a motif of several highly homologous TCR beta variants appeared characteristic.

There are many counts of this clonotype. The target antigen is unknown. This CDR3 has 15 amino acids. Unmatched junction bases numbered 9, after V lost 8 bases and J lost 5 bases. A quantitative 5'-RACE method, one with molecular barcodes, was used to make TCR beta libraries. TCRdb reanalysed the 5' RACE reads using MiXCR and keeps one entry per CDR3 protein. The sample has about 300,000 distinct CDR3 sequences; 9.5% to 13% are singletons. The TCR sequence derives from a female donor with ankylosing spondylitis or in good health (not recorded which). The V call is TRBV12-3 or TRBV12-4, the J call TRBJ2-1; 10 bases match TRBD1. Specimen: blood, either unsorted or a sorted T cell fraction (not recorded which). As DNA, the CDR3 is TGTGCCAGCCGCCAGGACAGGGGGAATCACAATGAGCAGTTCTTC. Protein sequence: CASRQDRGNHNEQFF.